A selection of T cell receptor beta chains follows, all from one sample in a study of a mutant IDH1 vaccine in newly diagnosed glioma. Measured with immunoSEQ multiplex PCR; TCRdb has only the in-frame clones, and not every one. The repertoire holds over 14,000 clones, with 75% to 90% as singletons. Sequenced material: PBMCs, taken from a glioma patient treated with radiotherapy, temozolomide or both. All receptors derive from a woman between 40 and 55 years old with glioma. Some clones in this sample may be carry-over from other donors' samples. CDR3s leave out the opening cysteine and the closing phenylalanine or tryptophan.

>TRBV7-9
ASSLVKGGTEAF
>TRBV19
ASRKASTDTQY
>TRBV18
ASSPGYSNQPQH
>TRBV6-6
ASSYERGTEAF
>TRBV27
ASKTGQIQNTEAF
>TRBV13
ASSLGQGVRYEQY
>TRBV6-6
ASSYGGEVEKLF
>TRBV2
ASISGSSTDTQY
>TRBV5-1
ASSLGQGNMNTEAF
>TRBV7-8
ASSYRPGLASYEQY
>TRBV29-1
SVLGSDSPDRETQY
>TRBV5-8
ASSLDVRDRGLNEQF
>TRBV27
ASIGTGPYEQY
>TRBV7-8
ASSLRQGTEAF
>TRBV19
ASSIAAGVGRGAF
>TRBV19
ASIRTGESDTQY
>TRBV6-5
ASSYEGADTGELF
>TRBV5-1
ASSLIPLWNTEAF
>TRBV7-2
ASRRTGGTEAF
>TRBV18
ASSPLVETQY
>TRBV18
ASSPGPETDTQY
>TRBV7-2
ASSPGGSGANVLT
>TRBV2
ASSERAPGLVSYEQY
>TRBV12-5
ASARGTSGGAVPPGTQY
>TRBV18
ASSPPAPAGEQF
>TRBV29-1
SVGELSSTDTQY
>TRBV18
ASSPNPRADGYT
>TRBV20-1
SAREGTVKF
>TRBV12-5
ASALGGLNTIY
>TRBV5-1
ASSFLAGGTDTQY
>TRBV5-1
ASSTMASVAGGYEQY
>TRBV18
ASSPRSLAKNIQY